The next 28 T cell receptor beta chains were all read from a single sample in a study of blood T cell repertoires in COVID-19. Only in-frame clones appear in the TCRdb table, and some are missing; sequencing was by immunoSEQ multiplex PCR. This sample has approximately 300,000 clones, with 86% found just once. The specimen was peripheral blood. These receptors were obtained from a woman in her forties or fifties with acute or convalescent COVID-19.

The chain links TRBV5-4 to TRBJ1-1; D is unclear. The germline CDR1 and CDR2 sequences are SGHNT and YYREEE (reference sequence). Trimming shortened V by 0 bases and J by 4 bases, and 10 bases separated the two germline ends. The CDR3 has 14 amino acids. The CDR3 bases are TGTGCCAGCAGCTTGGGGTTCGGTATCACTGAAGCTTTCTTT. It yields the protein CASSLGFGITEAFF.

This clone was observed a handful of times. V usage is TRBV28 and J usage is TRBJ2-5, with TRBD1 matching 9 bases. The CDR3 has 15 residues. Trimming at V came to 1 base and at J to 5 bases, leaving 5 bases not matched to a gene. Germline CDR1 reads MDHEN; CDR2 reads SYDVKM. CDR3 amino acids: CASSLYPGTGETQYF. The CDR3 coding sequence is TGTGCCAGCAGTTTATACCCGGGGACAGGGGAGACCCAGTACTTC.

The chain carries TRBV19 and TRBJ2-7; D may be TRBD1 (6 bases). The CDR3 has 13 amino acids. From germline, CDR1 is LNHDA and CDR2 SQIVND (reference sequence). V was cut by 9 bases and J by 3 bases, with 15 bases left in between. Here the CDR3 DNA reads TGTGCCAGAGGACTTACAGGGCTCTACGAGCAGTACTTC. Its translation is CARGLTGLYEQYF.

The gene calls are TRBV19 and TRBJ2-6, with D perhaps TRBD1 (6 bases). Deletions cut 4 bases from V and 0 bases from J, with 16 bases between. The CDR3 extends over 18 amino acids. From germline, CDR1 is LNHDA and CDR2 SQIVND (reference sequence). CDR3 protein: CASSRLTGVLSGANVLTF. The CDR3 region has the DNA TGTGCCAGTAGTAGATTGACAGGAGTCCTCTCTGGGGCCAACGTCCTGACTTTC.

The J gene is TRBJ2-3, the V gene TRBV5-4, with D possibly matching TRBD2 (6 bases). V was pared by 4 bases and J by 6 bases, with 21 bases between. Per the germline V gene, CDR1 is SGHNT and CDR2 is YYREEE (reference sequence). CDR3 length: 16 amino acids. The CDR3 sequence is CASSPVAGRGGDTQYF. CDR3 nucleotides: TGTGCCAGCAGCCCAGTTGCGGGAAGGGGCGGGGATACGCAGTATTTT.

This chain joins TRBV9 and TRBJ2-7, with TRBD1 matching 7 bases. Germline CDR1 is SGDLS and CDR2 is YYNGEE. Trimming at V came to 4 bases and at J to 5 bases, leaving 15 bases not matched to a gene. The CDR3 has 16 residues. The chain's CDR3 is CASSYVRRDRNNEQYF. The CDR3 DNA is TGTGCCAGCAGCTATGTCCGCCGGGACAGAAATAACGAGCAGTACTTC. The variable domain in full, completed from reference TRBV9 and TRBJ2-7, reads DSGVTQTPKHLITATGQRVTLRCSPRSGDLSVYWYQQSLDQGLQFLIQYYNGEERAKGNILERFSAQQFPDLHSELNLSSLELGDSALYFCASSYVRRDRNNEQYFGPGTRLTVT.

The rearrangement uses TRBV3-1 (or the pseudogene TRBV3-2) and TRBJ2-3; 8 bases agree with TRBD1. CDR1 LGHDT and CDR2 YNNKEL come from the germline V gene (reference sequence). CDR3 length: 15 residues. V gave up 4 bases and J gave up 5 bases; unmatched junction bases: 8. The CDR3 loop is CASSPLRGLVDTQYF. The CDR3 bases are TGTGCCAGCAGCCCCCTCAGGGGGCTGGTAGATACGCAGTATTTT.

This chain joins TRBV2 and TRBJ2-7; TRBD1 might be the D (6 bases). Germline CDR1 and CDR2: SNHLY and FYNNEI. This CDR3 is built from 12 residues. Trimming removed 6 bases from V and 3 bases from J, with 9 bases in between. The CDR3 region is CASSTGIYEQYF. CDR3 sequence (DNA): TGTGCCAGCAGCACAGGGATCTACGAGCAGTACTTC.

V usage is TRBV6-5 and J usage is TRBJ1-2; D is perhaps TRBD1 (6 bases). Germline assignment: CDR1 MNHEY and CDR2 SVGAGI. There are 12 residues in the CDR3. Trimming pared 7 bases from V and 8 bases from J, leaving 14 bases between. This chain's CDR3 is CASKGGGDGYTF. In nucleotides, the CDR3 is TGTGCCAGCAAAGGGGGAGGGGACGGCTACACCTTC.

The rearrangement links TRBV19 to TRBJ2-7; 11 positions agree with TRBD2. In germline, CDR1 is LNHDA, CDR2 SQIVND (reference sequence). Trimming at V came to 3 bases and at J to 5 bases, leaving 3 bases not matched to a gene. CDR3 length equals 14 residues. CDR3 DNA sequence: TGTGCCAGTAGTATGGGGACTAGCGGAAACGAGCAGTACTTC. Its translation is CASSMGTSGNEQYF.

The chain combines TRBV14 with TRBJ2-7; no clear D. The CDR3 is made up of 11 amino acids. Germline CDR1 and CDR2: SGHDN and FVKESK. V was pared by 1 base and J by 9 bases, with 7 bases between. The CDR3: CASSQGLGQYF. The CDR3 DNA is TGTGCCAGCAGCCAAGGACTGGGGCAGTACTTC.

The chain employs TRBV30 and TRBJ1-3; the D is unclear. This CDR3 has 15 amino acids. Looked up from germline, CDR1 is GTSNPN and CDR2 is SVGIG (reference sequence). V shed 4 bases and J shed 0 bases, with 13 bases lying between them. CDR3 protein: CAWNFGVLSGNTIYF. The DNA of the CDR3 is TGTGCCTGGAACTTCGGAGTCCTCTCTGGAAACACCATATATTTT.

The gene calls are TRBV5-1 and TRBJ2-7, with a possible D match to TRBD1 (6 bases). V lost 2 bases and J 1 base, leaving 10 bases between the germline ends. From germline, CDR1 is SGHRS and CDR2 YFSETQ. CDR3 size: 14 residues. The CDR3 loop is CASSFTDSSYEQYF. CDR3 bases: TGCGCCAGCAGCTTTACGGACAGTTCCTACGAGCAGTACTTC.

This clone was detected once. The chain joins TRBV27 to TRBJ2-7, with D maybe TRBD2 (7 bases). There are 14 residues in the CDR3. V gave up 5 bases and J gave up 5 bases, with 16 bases separating them. Germline lookup yields CDR1 MNHEY and CDR2 SMNVEV (reference sequence). The CDR3 DNA reads as TGTGCCAGCAGTAGAGGGGGGGCTAACCACGAGCAGTACTTC. Amino acid sequence: CASSRGGANHEQYF.

V usage is TRBV5-5 and J usage is TRBJ2-7; 7 bases map to TRBD1. Trimming cost V 4 bases and J 2 bases; bases outside gene matches: 9. The CDR3 length is 15 residues. Germline CDR1 reads SGHKS; CDR2 reads YYEKEE (reference sequence). In nucleotides, the CDR3 is TGTGCCAGCAGCCTAGACCCGACAGGGACCTACGAGCAGTACTTC. Protein: CASSLDPTGTYEQYF. Supplemented by reference TRBV5-5 and TRBJ2-7, the full variable domain reads DAGVTQSPTHLIKTRGQQVTLRCSPISGHKSVSWYQQVLGQGPQFIFQYYEKEERGRGNFPDRFSARQFPNYSSELNVNALLLGDSALYLCASSLDPTGTYEQYFGPGTRLTVT.

The chain has TRBV6-5 and TRBJ2-2, with TRBD1 as a possible D gene (6 bases). The V gene lost 8 bases and the J gene lost 5 bases, with 15 bases spanning the gap. Germline CDR1 and CDR2: MNHEY and SVGAGI. This CDR3 has 14 amino acids. CDR3 DNA sequence: TGTGCCAGCTGTAGGACAGTTTTAACCGGGGAGCTGTTTTTT. Amino acid sequence: CASCRTVLTGELFF.

The chain uses TRBV7-9 and TRBJ1-2; D unresolved. The V and J ends lost 4 bases and 14 bases respectively, with 14 bases between them. This CDR3 comprises 11 residues. Germline assignment: CDR1 SEHNR and CDR2 FQNEAQ (reference sequence). CDR3 amino acids: CASSYNGRQTF. The CDR3 DNA reads TGTGCCAGCAGCTATAATGGCAGGCAAACCTTC.

V usage is TRBV4-1 and J usage is TRBJ1-3; TRBD1 matches at 9 bases. The CDR3 totals 18 residues. Germline CDR1 and CDR2: MGHRA and YSYEKL. The ends lost 4 bases at V and 1 base at J; junction bases unmatched: 11. The CDR3 DNA is TGCGCCAGCAGCCGAGGACAGGGGCCCCAAGCTTCTGGAAACACCATATATTTT. Protein product: CASSRGQGPQASGNTIYF.

This chain uses TRBV15 with TRBJ1-2; 9 bases map to TRBD1. V lost 3 bases, J lost 4 bases, and 3 bases stayed unmatched. The CDR3 is 14 residues long. Germline V CDR1 and CDR2: LNHNV, YYDKDF (reference sequence). The CDR3 bases are TGTGCCACCAGCAGTTGGACAGGGGTCTATGGCTACACCTTC. It yields the protein CATSSWTGVYGYTF. Variable domain in full (rest from reference TRBV15 and TRBJ1-2): DAMVIQNPRYQVTQFGKPVTLSCSQTLNHNVMYWYQQKSSQAPKLLFHYYDKDFNNEADTPDNFQSRRPNTSFCFLDIRSPGLGDTAMYLCATSSWTGVYGYTFGSGTRLTVV.

The V and J genes are TRBV5-1 and TRBJ2-2, with 10 bases identical to TRBD1. CDR3 length equals 15 residues. J lost 4 bases, V lost 4 bases, and 4 bases had no gene match. Germline CDR1 is SGHRS and CDR2 is YFSETQ. DNA for the CDR3: TGCGCCAGCAGCGTGACAGGGGGCTTCACCGGGGAGCTGTTTTTT. Protein: CASSVTGGFTGELFF.

This clone was seen only once. The V and J genes are TRBV19 and TRBJ1-5, with D possibly TRBD1 on 5 matching bases. The germline V gene encodes CDR1 LNHDA and CDR2 SQIVND (reference sequence). The V and J ends lost 1 base and 3 bases respectively, with 10 bases between them. CDR3 length: 15 residues. The CDR3 nucleotides are TGTGCCAGTAGTATAGGGGGCAGGGTCAATCAGCCCCAGCATTTT. This translates into CASSIGGRVNQPQHF.

The V and J genes are TRBV7-3 and TRBJ2-3; tentative D call: TRBD2 (5 bases). The CDR3 covers 15 residues. V dropped 5 bases and J dropped 0 bases, with 12 bases sitting between them. Germline CDR1 reads SGHTA; CDR2 reads FQGTGA. CDR3 bases: TGTGCCAGCAGCCCCGGGGTAGCGAGCACAGATACGCAGTATTTT. The encoded protein is CASSPGVASTDTQYF.

This clone was seen just once. V gene TRBV2 combines with J gene TRBJ1-1; D ambiguous. In germline, CDR1 is SNHLY, CDR2 FYNNEI. This CDR3 is built from 13 residues. V dropped 5 bases and J dropped 1 base, with 8 bases sitting between them. The CDR3: CASSPDWNTEAFF. CDR3 nucleotides: TGTGCCAGCAGTCCTGACTGGAACACTGAAGCTTTCTTT.

V gene TRBV14 combines with J gene TRBJ1-2; D not resolved. Per the germline V gene, CDR1 is SGHDN and CDR2 is FVKESK. The CDR3 spans 15 residues. Trimming shortened V by 1 base and J by 5 bases, and 14 bases separated the two germline ends. Written as DNA, the CDR3 is TGTGCCAGCAGCCAAGCGTACGGGAGCGATTATGGCTACACCTTC. It is translated as CASSQAYGSDYGYTF.

The chain couples TRBV5-8 to TRBJ1-2; TRBD1 matches at 7 bases. Germline CDR1 reads SGHTS; CDR2 reads YDEGEE. The CDR3 runs to 13 residues. With V trimmed by 4 bases and J by 6 bases, 6 bases remained unmatched. The CDR3 DNA reads as TGTGCCAGCAGCCCAGGGCAGGGGGATGGCTACACCTTC. Its protein product is CASSPGQGDGYTF. Variable domain in full (rest from reference TRBV5-8 and TRBJ1-2): EAGVTQSPTHLIKTRGQQATLRCSPISGHTSVYWYQQALGLGLQFLLWYDEGEERNRGNFPPRFSGRQFPNYSSELNVNALELEDSALYLCASSPGQGDGYTFGSGTRLTVV.

J is TRBJ2-3 and V is TRBV29-1; 9 bases fit TRBD2. The germline gives CDR1 SQVTM, CDR2 ANQGSEA. After removal of 6 bases from V and 2 bases from J, the junction contained 9 bases not matched to a gene. The CDR3 consists of 15 residues. The CDR3 DNA is TGCAGCGTCCAGACTAGCGGAGGTAACACAGATACGCAGTATTTT. This encodes CSVQTSGGNTDTQYF.

Of note for this clone: This sample includes further DNA sequences coding for the same CDR3. Here the CDR3 reads CASSVHGTGVETQYF. The CDR3 coding sequence is TGTGCCAGCAGCGTACACGGGACAGGGGTAGAGACCCAGTACTTC. The rearrangement uses TRBV6-2 or TRBV6-3 and TRBJ2-5, with 10 bases that match TRBD1. V trimming: 6 bases; J trimming: 4 bases; junction bases outside the gene matches: 8. This CDR3 has 15 amino acids. CDR1 MNHEY and CDR2 SVGEGT come from the germline V gene.

The sample holds one count of this clone. This chain connects TRBV28 to TRBJ1-4, with 7 nucleotides matching TRBD1. In germline, CDR1 is MDHEN, CDR2 SYDVKM. The CDR3 covers 14 residues. V gave up 7 bases and J gave up 4 bases; unmatched junction bases: 6. The CDR3 protein is CASTRGQSNEKLFF. For the CDR3, the DNA is TGTGCCAGCACACGGGGACAGAGTAATGAAAAACTGTTTTTT.